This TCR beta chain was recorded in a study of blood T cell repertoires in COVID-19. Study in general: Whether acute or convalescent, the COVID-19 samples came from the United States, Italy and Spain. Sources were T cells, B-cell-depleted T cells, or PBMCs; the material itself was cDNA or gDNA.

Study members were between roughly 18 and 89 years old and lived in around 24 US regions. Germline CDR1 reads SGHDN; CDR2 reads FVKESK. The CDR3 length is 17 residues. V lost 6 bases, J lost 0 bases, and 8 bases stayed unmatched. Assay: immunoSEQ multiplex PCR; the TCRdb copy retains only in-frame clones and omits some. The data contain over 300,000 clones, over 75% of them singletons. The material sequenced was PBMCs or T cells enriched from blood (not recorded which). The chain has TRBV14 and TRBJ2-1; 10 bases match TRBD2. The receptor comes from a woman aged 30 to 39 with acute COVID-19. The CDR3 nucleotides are TGTGCCAGCAGTCGTAGCGGGGGGTCATACTCCTACAATGAGCAGTTCTTC. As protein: CASSRSGGSYSYNEQFF. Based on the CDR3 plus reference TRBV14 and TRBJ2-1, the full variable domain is EAGVTQFPSHSVIEKGQTVTLRCDPISGHDNLYWYRRVMGKEIKFLLHFVKESKQDESGMPNNRFLAERTGGTYSTLKVQPAELEDSGVYFCASSRSGGSYSYNEQFFGPGTRLTVL.